Sequencing of this TCR beta chain was carried out in a study of CD8 T cells in ankylosing spondylitis. Via MiXCR, TCRdb re-called the 5' RACE reads, giving one row per CDR3 protein. Of about 150,000 distinct CDR3 sequences in the sample, 30% to 40% were seen once. With V trimmed by 5 bases and J by 8 bases, 11 bases remained unmatched. Looked up from germline, CDR1 is SGHAT and CDR2 is FQNNGV. CDR3 length equals 16 residues. The rearrangement links TRBV11-2 to TRBJ2-1; 11 bases are shared with TRBD2. Specimen: synovial fluid, either unsorted or a sorted T cell fraction (not recorded which). The TCR originated in a male donor with ankylosing spondylitis. CDR3 in DNA: TGTGCCAGCAGCCCCGTAGCGGGAGGGCCTAGGGATGAGCAGTTCTTC. Encoded protein: CASSPVAGGPRDEQFF.